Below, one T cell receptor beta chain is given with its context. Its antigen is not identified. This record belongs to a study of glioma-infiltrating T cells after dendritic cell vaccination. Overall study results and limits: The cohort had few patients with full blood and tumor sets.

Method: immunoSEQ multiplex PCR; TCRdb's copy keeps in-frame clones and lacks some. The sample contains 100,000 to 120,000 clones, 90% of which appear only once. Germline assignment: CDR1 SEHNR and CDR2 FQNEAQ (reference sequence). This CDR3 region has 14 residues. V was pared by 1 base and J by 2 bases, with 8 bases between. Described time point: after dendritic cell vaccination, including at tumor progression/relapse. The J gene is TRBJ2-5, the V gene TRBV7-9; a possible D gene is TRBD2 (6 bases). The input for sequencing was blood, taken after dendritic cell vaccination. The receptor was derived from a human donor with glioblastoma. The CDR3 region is CASSLERGQETQYF. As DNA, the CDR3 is TGTGCCAGCAGCTTAGAACGGGGGCAAGAGACCCAGTACTTC.